This T cell receptor (beta chain) emerged from a study of siplizumab effects on memory and regulatory T cells. Study observations and caveats: Naive-or-memory phenotypes were unassignable for roughly 75-96% of proliferating CD4+ or CD8+ clones.

Germline CDR1 reads MDHEN; CDR2 reads SYDVKM. V was cut by 2 bases and J by 8 bases, with 12 bases left in between. This CDR3 is 13 amino acids long. Each sample had some 100,000 TCR templates assayed. Repertoires were generated with immunoSEQ multiplex PCR, while TCRdb's copy carries only in-frame clones and drops some. Counted here are tens of thousands of clones, over 90% occurring once; the ten biggest clones make up roughly two fifths. As to this clone: Its matching antigen is unknown.

The sample was CD8+ T cells sorted from blood. V is TRBV28 and J is TRBJ1-1; D gene ambiguous. The TCR comes from a human donor in good health. The CDR3 loop is CASSLRTTDEAFF. In DNA form, the CDR3 reads TGTGCCAGCAGTTTACGAACGACCGACGAAGCTTTCTTT.